The clone carrying this T cell receptor (beta chain) has just one count. Its matching antigen is unknown. This entry belongs to a study of cytomegalovirus exposure and HLA in healthy donors. Study-wide points: Both high specificity and high sensitivity reportedly marked the classifier's diagnosis of cytomegalovirus status. In vitro, a few CMV-associated chains proved specific for CMV antigens. Overall, approximately 150 TCR beta chains were annotated as cytomegalovirus-associated. Subsequent analysis found a tendency for first-cohort TCR clusters to co-occur within the approximately 130 validation repertoires.

The V and J ends lost 1 base and 3 bases, in that order; junction bases with no gene match: 4. This CDR3 comprises 16 residues. The germline CDR1 and CDR2 sequences are SQVTM and ANQGSEA. Repertoires were generated with immunoSEQ multiplex PCR, while TCRdb's copy carries only in-frame clones and drops some. The sample has 150,000 to 200,000 clones; more than 75% are singletons. This clonotype originated in a woman between 25 and 40 years old in good health and CMV-seronegative. What was sequenced was PBMCs. V gene TRBV29-1 combines with J gene TRBJ1-3; 12 nucleotides line up with TRBD1. CDR3 region: CSVEVWDRGLGNTIYF. CDR3 nucleotides: TGCAGCGTTGAAGTTTGGGACAGGGGGCTTGGAAACACCATATATTTT.